The rows below give T cell receptor beta chains drawn from one sample of a study of T cell repertoires in cytomegalovirus infection. Antigen specificity for these receptors is unknown. From the reads, TCRdb called clonotypes with MiXCR, one entry per CDR3 protein. The table has about half a million distinct CDR3 sequences, around a third seen once. Material: cultured PBMCs, obtained from culture after CMV antigen stimulation. The receptors shown here come from a human donor in good health (CMV status not recorded). Some clones in this sample may be carry-over from other donors' samples. Each CDR3 is given with its conserved first and last residue. Each record gives: V gene, clone size, J gene, D gene, CDR3 protein, CDR3 DNA. D genes are given only for firm matches. The size entry is marked missing in some rows and otherwise reads once, few, many or a size class.

TRBV6-6	few	TRBJ2-5	NA	CASSTAGTSAETQYF	TGTGCCAGCAGTACCGCCGGAACCTCGGCAGAGACCCAGTACTTC
TRBV28	many	TRBJ2-1	TRBD2	CASRSLGTSGSERYNEQFF	TGTGCCAGCAGATCTCTCGGGACTAGCGGGAGTGAGAGATACAATGAGCAGTTCTTC
TRBV28	few	TRBJ2-7	TRBD1	CASSLTGGREQYF	TGTGCCAGCAGTTTGACAGGGGGCAGGGAGCAGTACTTC
TRBV6-2/TRBV6-3	few	TRBJ2-1	TRBD2	CASSARLAVVNNEQFF	TGTGCCAGCAGCGCCCGTCTAGCGGTCGTAAACAATGAGCAGTTCTTC
TRBV19	NA	TRBJ1-2	NA	CASSSSDRSNYGYTF	TGTGCCAGTTCCTCCTCCGACAGGTCTAACTATGGCTACACCTTC
TRBV12-3/TRBV12-4	few	TRBJ1-4	TRBD1	CASSLAGTAARELFF	TGTGCCAGCAGTTTAGCCGGGACAGCTGCGAGAGAACTGTTTTTT
TRBV20-1	NA	TRBJ1-2	NA	CSATHEGTARYYGYTF	TGCAGTGCTACCCACGAAGGGACGGCACGATACTATGGCTACACCTTC
TRBV29-1	NA	TRBJ2-2	TRBD1	CSVVDRQTGELFF	TGCAGCGTCGTGGACAGGCAGACCGGGGAGCTGTTTTTT
TRBV27	NA	TRBJ2-7	NA	CASSLFTAGEQYF	TGTGCCAGCAGTTTGTTTACGGCGGGCGAGCAGTACTTC
TRBV12-3/TRBV12-4	NA	TRBJ1-2	TRBD1	CASSRDSPRYGYTF	TGTGCCAGCAGCCGGGACAGCCCAAGATATGGCTACACCTTC
TRBV7-2	many	TRBJ1-3	NA	CASSLNPIRGSRNTIYF	TGTGCCAGCAGCTTGAACCCGATCAGGGGTAGCCGAAACACCATATATTTT